One T cell receptor beta chain is described in this entry. This record belongs to a study of cytomegalovirus exposure and HLA in healthy donors. Looked up from germline, CDR1 is MNHEY and CDR2 is SVGAGI. V was trimmed by 5 bases and J by 3 bases, leaving 11 bases between them. This CDR3 contains 14 residues. Each of the donors was a healthy bone marrow donor. The PCR made use of 60 Vbeta and 13 Jbeta primers. TCRdb keeps only in-frame clones here, not all; method: immunoSEQ multiplex PCR. The sample holds around 110,000 clones, under 80% seen once. This chain links TRBV6-5 with TRBJ1-5; TRBD1 is a possible D gene (6 bases). Sequencing was performed on PBMCs. The TCR sequence derives from a man aged 55 to 70 in good health and CMV-seronegative. CDR3 DNA: TGTGCCAGCAGTCCAGGACAGCCCAATCAGCCCCAGCATTTT. This gives the protein CASSPGQPNQPQHF.